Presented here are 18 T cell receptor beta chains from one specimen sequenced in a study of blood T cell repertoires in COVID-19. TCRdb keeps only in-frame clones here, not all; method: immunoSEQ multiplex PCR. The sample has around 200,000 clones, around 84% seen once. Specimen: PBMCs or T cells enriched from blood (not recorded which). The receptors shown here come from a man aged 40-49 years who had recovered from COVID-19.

The CDR3 sequence: CASSWDSPTEAFF. Here the CDR3 DNA reads TGTGCCAGCAGTTGGGACAGCCCCACTGAAGCTTTCTTT. The chain recombines TRBV12-3 or TRBV12-4 with TRBJ1-1; TRBD1 matches at 7 bases. The junction had 3 bases not matched to a gene; V was cut back by 4 bases and J by 4 bases. CDR3 length: 13 residues.

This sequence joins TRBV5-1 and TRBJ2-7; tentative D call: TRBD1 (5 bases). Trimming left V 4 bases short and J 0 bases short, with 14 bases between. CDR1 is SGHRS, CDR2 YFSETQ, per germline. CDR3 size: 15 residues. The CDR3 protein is CASSPRTDNSYEQYF. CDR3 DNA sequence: TGCGCCAGCAGCCCGCGGACGGACAACTCCTACGAGCAGTACTTC.

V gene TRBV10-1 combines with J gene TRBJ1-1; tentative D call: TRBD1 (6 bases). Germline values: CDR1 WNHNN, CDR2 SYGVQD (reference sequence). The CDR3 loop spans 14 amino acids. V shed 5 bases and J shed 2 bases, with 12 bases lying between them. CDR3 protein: CASSRGGSNTEAFF. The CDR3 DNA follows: TGCGCCAGCAGTAGGGGGGGATCTAACACTGAAGCTTTCTTT.

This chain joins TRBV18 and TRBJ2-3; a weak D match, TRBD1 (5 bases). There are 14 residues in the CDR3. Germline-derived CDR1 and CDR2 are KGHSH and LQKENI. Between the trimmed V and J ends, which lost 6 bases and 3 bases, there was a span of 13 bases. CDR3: CASSSAGRTDTQYF. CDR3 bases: TGTGCCAGCTCCTCGGCAGGGCGGACAGATACGCAGTATTTT.

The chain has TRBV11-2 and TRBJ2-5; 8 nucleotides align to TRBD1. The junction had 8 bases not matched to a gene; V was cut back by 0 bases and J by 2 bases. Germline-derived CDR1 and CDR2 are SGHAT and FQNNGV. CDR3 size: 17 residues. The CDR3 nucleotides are TGTGCCAGCAGCTTAGATCTCAGGGGGCGAAGGCAAGAGACCCAGTACTTC. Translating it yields CASSLDLRGRRQETQYF. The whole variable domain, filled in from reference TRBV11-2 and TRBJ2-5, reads EAGVAQSPRYKIIEKRQSVAFWCNPISGHATLYWYQQILGQGPKLLIQFQNNGVVDDSQLPKDRFSAERLKGVDSTLKIQPAKLEDSAVYLCASSLDLRGRRQETQYFGPGTRLLVL.

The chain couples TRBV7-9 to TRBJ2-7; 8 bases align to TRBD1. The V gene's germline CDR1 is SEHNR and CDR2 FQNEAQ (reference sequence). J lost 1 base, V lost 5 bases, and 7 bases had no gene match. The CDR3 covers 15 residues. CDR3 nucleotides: TGTGCCAGCAGCCGCTTGGGGGACAGGTCCTACGAGCAGTACTTC. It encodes CASSRLGDRSYEQYF.

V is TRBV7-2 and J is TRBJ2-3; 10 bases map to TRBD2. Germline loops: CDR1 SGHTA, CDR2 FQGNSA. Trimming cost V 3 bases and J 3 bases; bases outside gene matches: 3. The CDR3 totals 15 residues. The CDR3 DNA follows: TGTGCCAGCAGCTTCGGGACTAGCGTGACAGATACGCAGTATTTT. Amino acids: CASSFGTSVTDTQYF.

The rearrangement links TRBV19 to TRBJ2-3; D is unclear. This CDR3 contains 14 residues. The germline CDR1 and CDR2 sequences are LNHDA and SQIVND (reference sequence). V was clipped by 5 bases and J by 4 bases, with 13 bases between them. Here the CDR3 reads CASSLASRADTQYF. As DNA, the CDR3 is TGTGCCAGTAGTTTGGCTTCACGGGCAGATACGCAGTATTTT. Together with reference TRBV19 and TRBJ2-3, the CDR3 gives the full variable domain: DGGITQSPKYLFRKEGQNVTLSCEQNLNHDAMYWYRQDPGQGLRLIYYSQIVNDFQKGDIAEGYSVSREKKESFPLTVTSAQKNPTAFYLCASSLASRADTQYFGPGTRLTVL.

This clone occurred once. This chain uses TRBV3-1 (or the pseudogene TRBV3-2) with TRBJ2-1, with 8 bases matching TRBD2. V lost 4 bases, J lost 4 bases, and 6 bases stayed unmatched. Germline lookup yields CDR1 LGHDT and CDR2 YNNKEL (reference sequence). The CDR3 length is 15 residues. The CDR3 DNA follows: TGTGCCAGCAGCCGCCCTAGCGGGCTATACAATGAGCAGTTCTTC. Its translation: CASSRPSGLYNEQFF.

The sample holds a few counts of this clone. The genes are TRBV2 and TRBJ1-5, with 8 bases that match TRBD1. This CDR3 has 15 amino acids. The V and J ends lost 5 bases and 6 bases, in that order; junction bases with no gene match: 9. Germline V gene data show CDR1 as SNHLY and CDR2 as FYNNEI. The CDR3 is CASSPPGGWRQPQHF. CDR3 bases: TGTGCCAGCAGTCCCCCAGGGGGCTGGCGTCAGCCCCAGCATTTT. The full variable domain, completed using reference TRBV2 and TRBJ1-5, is EPEVTQTPSHQVTQMGQEVILRCVPISNHLYFYWYRQILGQKVEFLVSFYNNEISEKSEIFDDQFSVERPDGSNFTLKIRSTKLEDSAMYFCASSPPGGWRQPQHFGDGTRLSIL.

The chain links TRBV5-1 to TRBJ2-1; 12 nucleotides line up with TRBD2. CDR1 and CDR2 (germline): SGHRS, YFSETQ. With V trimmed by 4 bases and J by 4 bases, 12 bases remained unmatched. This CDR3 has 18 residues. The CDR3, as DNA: TGCGCCAGCAGCAAAACTAGCGGGAGGCCGTCTTTATACAATGAGCAGTTCTTC. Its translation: CASSKTSGRPSLYNEQFF.

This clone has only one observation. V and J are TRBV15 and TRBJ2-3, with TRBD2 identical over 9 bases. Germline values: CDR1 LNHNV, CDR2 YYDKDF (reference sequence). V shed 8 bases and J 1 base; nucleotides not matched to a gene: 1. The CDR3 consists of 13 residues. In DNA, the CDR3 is TGTGCCACCTCTAGCGGGGGCACAGATACGCAGTATTTT. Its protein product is CATSSGGTDTQYF.

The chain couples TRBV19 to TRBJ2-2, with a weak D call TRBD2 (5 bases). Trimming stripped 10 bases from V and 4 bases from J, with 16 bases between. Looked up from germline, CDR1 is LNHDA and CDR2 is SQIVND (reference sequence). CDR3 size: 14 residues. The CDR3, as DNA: TGTGCCACCGCGGGTATGGGATCCACCGGGGAGCTGTTTTTT. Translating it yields CATAGMGSTGELFF.

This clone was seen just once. In DNA, the CDR3 is TGTGCCAGCAGTTCGACCCTTAGCGGGAACCCCTACGAGCAGTACTTC. Residues: CASSSTLSGNPYEQYF. J is TRBJ2-7 and V is TRBV28, with TRBD2 matching 8 bases. The germline V gene encodes CDR1 MDHEN and CDR2 SYDVKM. Germline trimming cut 4 bases from V and 2 bases from J; bases unmatched to any gene: 10. The CDR3 contains 16 residues.

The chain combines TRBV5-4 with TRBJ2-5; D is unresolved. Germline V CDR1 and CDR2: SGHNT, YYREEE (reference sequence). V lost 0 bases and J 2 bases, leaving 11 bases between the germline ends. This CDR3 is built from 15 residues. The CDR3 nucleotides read TGTGCCAGCAGCTTGGTAGCAGTGAATCAAGAGACCCAGTACTTC. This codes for CASSLVAVNQETQYF.

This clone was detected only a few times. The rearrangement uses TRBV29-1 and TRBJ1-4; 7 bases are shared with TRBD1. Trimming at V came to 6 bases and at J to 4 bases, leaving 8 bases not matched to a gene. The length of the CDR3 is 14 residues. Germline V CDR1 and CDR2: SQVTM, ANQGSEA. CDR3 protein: CSVRGDSLNEKLFF. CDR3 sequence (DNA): TGCAGCGTGCGGGGGGACAGTCTTAATGAAAAACTGTTTTTT.

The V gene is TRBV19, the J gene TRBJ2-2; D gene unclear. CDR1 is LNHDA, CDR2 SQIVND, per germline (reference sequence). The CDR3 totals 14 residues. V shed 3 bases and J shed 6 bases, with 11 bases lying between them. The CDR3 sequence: CASSISHSSGELFF. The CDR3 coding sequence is TGTGCCAGTAGTATCTCGCACTCCTCCGGGGAGCTGTTTTTT.

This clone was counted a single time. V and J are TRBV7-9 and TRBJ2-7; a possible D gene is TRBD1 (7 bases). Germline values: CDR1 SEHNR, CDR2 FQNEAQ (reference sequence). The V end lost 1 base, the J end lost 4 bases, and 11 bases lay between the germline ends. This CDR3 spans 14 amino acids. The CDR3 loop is CASSLEEGAYEQYF. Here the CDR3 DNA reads TGTGCCAGCAGCTTAGAGGAGGGGGCTTACGAGCAGTACTTC. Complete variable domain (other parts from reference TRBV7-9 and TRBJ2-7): DTGVSQNPRHKITKRGQNVTFRCDPISEHNRLYWYRQTLGQGPEFLTYFQNEAQLEKSRLLSDRFSAERPKGSFSTLEIQRTEQGDSAMYLCASSLEEGAYEQYFGPGTRLTVT.